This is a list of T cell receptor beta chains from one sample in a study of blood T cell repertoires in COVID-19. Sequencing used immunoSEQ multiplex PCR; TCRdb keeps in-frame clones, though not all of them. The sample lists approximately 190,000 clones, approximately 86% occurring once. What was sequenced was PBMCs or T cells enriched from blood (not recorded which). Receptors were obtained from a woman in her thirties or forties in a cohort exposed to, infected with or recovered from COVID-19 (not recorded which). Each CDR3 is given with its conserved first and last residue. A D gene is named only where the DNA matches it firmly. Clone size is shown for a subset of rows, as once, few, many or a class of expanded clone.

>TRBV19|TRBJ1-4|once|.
TGTGCCAGTAGCTGGACCGGGAACGTCGGCAATGAAAAACTGTTTTTT
CASSWTGNVGNEKLFF
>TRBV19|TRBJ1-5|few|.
TGTGCCAGTAGTATCAACAGGGAGAATCAGCCCCAGCATTTT
CASSINRENQPQHF
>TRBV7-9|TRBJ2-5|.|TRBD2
TGTGCCAGCAGCTTTAACCTAGCGGGAGGGGAGACCCAGTACTTC
CASSFNLAGGETQYF
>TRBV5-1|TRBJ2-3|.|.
TGCGCCAGCAGCCCCAGACTGGCGGGAAGCACAGATACGCAGTATTTT
CASSPRLAGSTDTQYF
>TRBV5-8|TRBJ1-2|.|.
TGTGCCAGCAGTTCAGGGAACTATGGCTACACCTTC
CASSSGNYGYTF
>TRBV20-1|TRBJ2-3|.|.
TGCAGTGCTAGTGCCCCCGCGTGGGCTACGCAGTATTTT
CSASAPAWATQYF
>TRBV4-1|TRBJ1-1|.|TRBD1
TGCGCCAGCAGCCAAAAATCAGGGGGCGGCACTGAAGCTTTCTTT
CASSQKSGGGTEAFF
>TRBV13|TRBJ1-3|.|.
TGTGCCAGCAGCCGCGGACGGGGCTCTGGAAACACCATATATTTT
CASSRGRGSGNTIYF
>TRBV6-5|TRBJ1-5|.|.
TGTGCCAGCAGCCTGGGACTGGGCAATCAGCCCCAGCATTTT
CASSLGLGNQPQHF
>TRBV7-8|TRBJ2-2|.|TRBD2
TGTGCCAGCAGCGTCGGAGCGGGGTCCGGGGAGCTGTTTTTT
CASSVGAGSGELFF
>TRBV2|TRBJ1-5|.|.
TGTGCCAGCAGCCCCGCCGGTTATCAGCCCCAGCATTTT
CASSPAGYQPQHF
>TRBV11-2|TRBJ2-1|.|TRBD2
TGTGCCACCCTGGGGGGGTCCTACAATGAGCAGTTCTTC
CATLGGSYNEQFF
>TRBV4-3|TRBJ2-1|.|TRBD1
TGCGCCAGCAGCCACCTTAGGACAGGGGCCTCCTACAATGAGCAGTTCTTC
CASSHLRTGASYNEQFF
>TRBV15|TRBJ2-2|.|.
TGTGCCACCAGCAGAGATTACCAGGGGCGTGCCGGGGAGCTGTTTTTT
CATSRDYQGRAGELFF
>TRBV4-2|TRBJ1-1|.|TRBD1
TGTGCCAGCAGCCAAGGAACTTCCAGGGGGCTGAACACTGAAGCTTTCTTT
CASSQGTSRGLNTEAFF
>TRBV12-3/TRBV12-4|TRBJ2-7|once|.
TGTGCCAGCAGCCTAGGCAACGAGCAGTACTTC
CASSLGNEQYF
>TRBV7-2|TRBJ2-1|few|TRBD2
TGTGCCAGCAGTTCACTAGCGGGAGGGAGTCGCAATGAGCAGTTCTTC
CASSSLAGGSRNEQFF
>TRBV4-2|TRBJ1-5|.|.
TGTGCCAGCAGCCAAGTGGGGGGGGCTTATAGCAATCAGCCCCAGCATTTT
CASSQVGGAYSNQPQHF
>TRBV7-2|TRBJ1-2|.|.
TGTGCCAGCAGCACACCAACCTACAGGGATCCCAGTGTGGGCTACACCTTC
CASSTPTYRDPSVGYTF
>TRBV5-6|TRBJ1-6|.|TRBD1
TGTGCCAGCAGCTTACAGACAGGGGCACGAGGACCCCTCCACTTT
CASSLQTGARGPLHF
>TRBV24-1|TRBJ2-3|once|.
TGTGCCACCAGTGATTTAGTGAAGGAGAACACAGATACGCAGTATTTT
CATSDLVKENTDTQYF
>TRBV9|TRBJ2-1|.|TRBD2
TGTGCCAGCAACAGGGCGGGAGGCCCTTACAATGAGCAGTTCTTC
CASNRAGGPYNEQFF
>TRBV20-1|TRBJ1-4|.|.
TGCAGTGCTTCCCAGGGTGGAAAACTGTTTTTT
CSASQGGKLFF
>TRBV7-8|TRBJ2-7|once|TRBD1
TGTGCCAGCAGCTTGCGGACAGGGTTCGACGAGCAGTACTTC
CASSLRTGFDEQYF
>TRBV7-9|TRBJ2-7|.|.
TGTGCCAGCAGCTTAGGCGGGCAATACGAGCAGTACTTC
CASSLGGQYEQYF
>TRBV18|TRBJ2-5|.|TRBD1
TGTGCCAGCTCGGAGACAGGGGGTTTGGAGACCCAGTACTTC
CASSETGGLETQYF
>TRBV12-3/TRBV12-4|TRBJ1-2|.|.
TGTGCCAGCAGTTCGGGGGTGGCCTATGGCTACACCTTC
CASSSGVAYGYTF
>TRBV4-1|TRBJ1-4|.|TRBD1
TGCGCCAGCAGCACCGGACAGGGTGATGAAAAACTGTTTTTT
CASSTGQGDEKLFF
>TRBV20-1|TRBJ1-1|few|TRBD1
TGCCAGACAGGGGGGAACACTGAAGCTTTCTTT
CQTGGNTEAFF
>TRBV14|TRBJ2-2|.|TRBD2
TGTGCCAGCAGCCAGACCGGAGCGGGAGGGCCGGTCACCGGGGAGCTGTTTTTT
CASSQTGAGGPVTGELFF
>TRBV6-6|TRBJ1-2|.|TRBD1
TGTGCCAGCACCCTAAGGACAGGGGCGGTTCACTATGGCTACACCTTC
CASTLRTGAVHYGYTF
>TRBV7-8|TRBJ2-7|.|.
TGTGCCAGCAGCTTGACCGGGACTGGTTACGAGCAGTACTTC
CASSLTGTGYEQYF
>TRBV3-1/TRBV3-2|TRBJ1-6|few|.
TGTGCCAGCAGCCTAGGACCCGCAGGACTCCGACAAACTTCACCCCTCCACTTT
CASSLGPAGLRQTSPLHF